The clone carrying this TCR beta chain was found many times. The antigen is undetermined. This sample was taken from a study of molecular identifiers for immune sequencing clone quantification. About the study: Four of five splits of RNA from roughly 18,000 or 92,000 naive CD8 cells were sequenced in replicates. Study-wide points: Clonotypes topping 20 RNA copies carried over 98% of effector molecules but under 1% of naive ones. Researchers reportedly could pick up spiked Jurkat TCR RNA from one cell mixed into about a million naive cells.

This CDR3 region has 15 residues. CDR1 and CDR2 from the germline V gene are DFQATT and SNEGSKA (reference sequence). The V end lost 0 bases, the J end lost 0 bases, and 11 bases lay between the germline ends. Previously described methods and listed TCR primers were used for bulk TCR libraries. TCRdb fed the PCR reads into MiXCR, producing one record per CDR3 protein. The sample carries over 300,000 distinct CDR3 sequences, roughly 24% recorded once. The specimen sequenced was naive CD8+ T cells from blood, with Jurkat cell RNA spiked in. The subset is: FACS-sorted CD8+CD4-CCR7+CD45RA+ naive T cells. The chain links TRBV20-1 to TRBJ1-1, with D unclear. The TCR originated in a human donor in good health. Some libraries in this study had Jurkat cell RNA spiked in. CDR3 nucleotides: TGCAGTGCTAGAGATCTGGCAGGCATGAACACTGAAGCTTTCTTT. It encodes CSARDLAGMNTEAFF.